These 20 T cell receptor beta chains were all obtained from the same sample, sequenced in a study of blood T cell repertoires in COVID-19. Sequenced by immunoSEQ multiplex PCR; TCRdb stores in-frame clones only, minus some. The table shows a few hundred thousand clones, with 65% to 85% occurring only once. Sequencing was done on a sample of peripheral blood. Every receptor here comes from a woman aged 45-65 years with acute or convalescent COVID-19.

This clone was seen only once. This chain links TRBV13 with TRBJ1-4; D might be TRBD1 (5 bases). Germline assignment: CDR1 PRHDT and CDR2 FYEKMQ (reference sequence). Trimming shortened V by 2 bases and J by 5 bases, and 9 bases separated the two germline ends. The CDR3 totals 14 residues. CDR3 loop: CASSLRGGNEKLFF. DNA of the CDR3: TGTGCCAGCAGCTTAAGGGGAGGGAATGAAAAACTGTTTTTT.

The chain joins TRBV10-3 to TRBJ2-7; TRBD2 aligns across 8 bases. Germline V gives CDR1 ENHRY, CDR2 SYGVKD. The CDR3 has 14 residues. V lost 3 bases to trimming and J lost 7 bases; unmatched junction nucleotides: 8. The CDR3 DNA reads as TGTGCCATCAGTGACAGCGGGGGAGGGAGGGAGCAGTACTTC. It yields the protein CAISDSGGGREQYF.

The rearrangement links TRBV9 to TRBJ2-7, with D possibly TRBD2 on 6 matching bases. This CDR3 comprises 15 residues. V lost 4 bases, J lost 6 bases, and 20 bases lay in between. Germline CDR1 reads SGDLS; CDR2 reads YYNGEE. This chain's CDR3 is CASSSGGPWDGEQYF. The CDR3 DNA reads as TGTGCCAGCAGCTCCGGAGGGCCCTGGGACGGCGAGCAGTACTTC.

V gene TRBV30 combines with J gene TRBJ1-5; D is unclear. Germline V gene sequence: CDR1 GTSNPN, CDR2 SVGIG (reference sequence). V shed 5 bases and J shed 7 bases, with 21 bases lying between them. The CDR3 is 15 amino acids. The CDR3 is CAWGFMEGIGQPQHF. The CDR3 nucleotides are TGTGCCTGGGGCTTTATGGAGGGAATTGGCCAGCCCCAGCATTTT.

DNA for the CDR3: TGCGCCAGCAGCTTGACGGGAAGCGTGTCACCCCTCCACTTT. It specifies CASSLTGSVSPLHF. This chain links TRBV5-1 with TRBJ1-6; D remains unclear. V was pared by 1 base and J by 10 bases, with 12 bases between. CDR1 and CDR2 (germline): SGHRS, YFSETQ. CDR3 length equals 14 residues.

J is TRBJ1-2 and V is TRBV2, with a tentative D call TRBD1 (5 bases). Germline loops: CDR1 SNHLY, CDR2 FYNNEI. The CDR3 runs to 12 residues. V shed 5 bases and J shed 4 bases, with 8 bases lying between them. The CDR3 nucleotides are TGTGCCAGCAGTAGACAGACCTATGGCTACACCTTC. Translating gives CASSRQTYGYTF.

This chain links TRBV5-4 with TRBJ2-1, with D possibly being TRBD2 (6 bases). Germline V CDR1 and CDR2: SGHNT, YYREEE (reference sequence). V lost 1 base to trimming and J lost 4 bases, with 12 bases between them. This CDR3 has 15 amino acids. For the CDR3, the DNA is TGTGCCAGCAGCTTGACCGGGGACTGGTACAATGAGCAGTTCTTC. This gives the protein CASSLTGDWYNEQFF.

This chain links TRBV18 with TRBJ2-7; 7 bases align to TRBD1. There are 13 residues in the CDR3. Germline CDR1 KGHSH, CDR2 LQKENI. J was trimmed by 3 bases and V by 3 bases; bases with no gene match: 2. The CDR3 DNA follows: TGTGCCAGCTCACCTTCAGGGGGCTACGAGCAGTACTTC. Amino acids: CASSPSGGYEQYF.

The genes are TRBV10-2 and TRBJ1-4; a possible D gene is TRBD1 (5 bases). CDR1 is WSHSY and CDR2 is SAAADI in the germline V gene. The length of the CDR3 is 14 residues. V lost 6 bases, J lost 6 bases, and 14 bases lay in between. CDR3 loop: CASSARGSDEKLFF. The CDR3 bases are TGCGCCAGCAGCGCGCGGGGGTCGGATGAAAAACTGTTTTTT.

The chain employs TRBV2 and TRBJ1-2; TRBD1 might be the D (6 bases). The CDR3 extends over 14 amino acids. Germline V gives CDR1 SNHLY, CDR2 FYNNEI. V lost 5 bases to trimming and J lost 3 bases, with 13 bases between them. CDR3 region: CASSLQGGDYGYTF. CDR3 bases: TGTGCCAGCAGTCTCCAAGGGGGTGACTATGGCTACACCTTC.

In its sample, this clone was seen a few times. The chain recombines TRBV3-1 (or the pseudogene TRBV3-2) with TRBJ2-7; D might be TRBD2 (6 bases). V lost 1 base and J 0 bases, leaving 10 bases between the germline ends. CDR1 and CDR2 (germline): LGHDT, YNNKEL (reference sequence). The CDR3 runs to 15 residues. The CDR3 region is CASSQGLVPSYEQYF. The CDR3 nucleotides are TGTGCCAGCAGCCAAGGACTAGTTCCCTCCTACGAGCAGTACTTC.

The chain combines TRBV14 with TRBJ2-5, with D possibly being TRBD1 (6 bases). V was clipped by 2 bases and J by 5 bases, with 12 bases between them. CDR1 is SGHDN, CDR2 FVKESK, per germline. The CDR3 is 14 residues long. CDR3 residues: CASSQLTGTETQYF. In DNA form, the CDR3 reads TGTGCCAGCAGCCAACTTACAGGGACGGAGACCCAGTACTTC.

The rearrangement links TRBV7-2 to TRBJ1-5, with a tentative D call TRBD1 (5 bases). The CDR3 loop spans 13 amino acids. Germline values: CDR1 SGHTA, CDR2 FQGNSA. V lost 4 bases to trimming and J lost 7 bases, with 11 bases between them. The CDR3 DNA sequence: TGTGCCAGCAGCTGGGAAAGGGGCCAGCCCCAGCATTTT. Its translation: CASSWERGQPQHF.

V usage is TRBV6-2 or TRBV6-3 and J usage is TRBJ2-5, with TRBD2 identical over 12 bases. J gave up 4 bases and V 6 bases, and 9 bases lay outside the gene matches. The CDR3 has 16 amino acids. From germline, CDR1 is MNHEY and CDR2 SVGEGT. The CDR3 DNA reads as TGTGCCAGCAGCCCTCTAGCGGGAGGGCCAAGAGAGACCCAGTACTTC. This encodes CASSPLAGGPRETQYF.

The chain joins TRBV27 to TRBJ2-2, with a possible D match to TRBD1 (6 bases). The germline CDR1 and CDR2 sequences are MNHEY and SMNVEV (reference sequence). The CDR3 is 14 amino acids. The V end lost 7 bases, the J end lost 1 base, and 10 bases lay between the germline ends. CDR3 sequence (DNA): TGTGCCAGCAACCGGGGACAGAACACCGGGGAGCTGTTTTTT. Protein: CASNRGQNTGELFF.

This clone was counted between two and nine times. CDR3 protein: CASSPIPGYYEQYF. CDR3 sequence (DNA): TGCGCCAGCAGCCCCATTCCCGGGTACTACGAGCAGTACTTC. The rearrangement joins TRBV5-1 to TRBJ2-7; no clear D. This CDR3 is 14 amino acids long. Germline CDR1 is SGHRS and CDR2 is YFSETQ. The V end was cut by 4 bases, the J end by 3 bases, with 14 bases between.

This clone was counted between two and nine times. Additional DNA sequences in this sample encode the identical CDR3. V is TRBV5-1 and J is TRBJ1-6; the match to TRBD1 covers 8 bases. The germline V gene has CDR1 SGHRS and CDR2 YFSETQ. V dropped 5 bases and J dropped 12; count of bases not matched to a gene: 13. CDR3 length: 15 amino acids. The CDR3 here is CASRPPGTGEGPLHF. The DNA for the CDR3 is TGCGCCAGCAGACCCCCTGGGACAGGCGAAGGACCCCTCCACTTT.

The gene calls are TRBV5-4 and TRBJ2-7, with D possibly TRBD2 on 5 matching bases. V shed 1 base and J shed 2 bases, with 13 bases lying between them. This CDR3 is built from 15 residues. Germline-derived CDR1 and CDR2 are SGHNT and YYREEE (reference sequence). Here the CDR3 DNA reads TGTGCCAGCAGCTTGAAAGGAGGCCGAGCCTACGAGCAGTACTTC. Protein: CASSLKGGRAYEQYF.

This clone is a singleton in its sample. The V and J genes are TRBV30 and TRBJ2-1; D is perhaps TRBD1 (5 bases). CDR3 length: 13 amino acids. CDR1 is GTSNPN and CDR2 is SVGIG in the germline V gene (reference sequence). Trimming removed 2 bases at V and 3 bases at J, with 8 bases between. The CDR3 nucleotides read TGTGCCTGGAGTAGGGGATACTACAATGAGCAGTTCTTC. Translation: CAWSRGYYNEQFF.

This chain uses TRBV27 with TRBJ2-7; tentative D call: TRBD2 (6 bases). Per germline, CDR1 MNHEY and CDR2 SMNVEV (reference sequence). This CDR3 spans 13 amino acids. V lost 5 bases and J 5 bases, leaving 13 bases between the germline ends. The DNA for the CDR3 is TGTGCCAGCAGTAAGGACGGGAGACACGAGCAGTACTTC. Translated, it gives CASSKDGRHEQYF.